This is a list of T cell receptor beta chains from one sample in a study of OX40 agonist ivuxolimab in advanced cancers. Here immunoSEQ multiplex PCR was the method, and the copy in TCRdb shows in-frame clones only, minus some. The sample lists around 76,000 clones, 86% occurring once. Sequenced here: CD4+ or CD8+ T cells sorted from blood, sampled in a trial of the OX40 agonist ivuxolimab. The receptors derive from an adult with an advanced solid tumor such as melanoma, head and neck, liver or kidney cancer. Both conserved end residues are part of each CDR3. Fields, in order: D gene, V gene, clone size, J gene, CDR3 DNA, CDR3 protein. A D gene is named only where the DNA matches it firmly. Clone size is shown for a subset of rows, as once, few, many or a class of expanded clone.

>.|TRBV29-1|.|TRBJ2-3
TGCAGCGTTGAACAGGGCAGCACAGATACGCAGTATTTT
CSVEQGSTDTQYF
>.|TRBV6-6|.|TRBJ2-6
TGTGCCAGCAAGAATGGCGACTCTGGGGCCAACGTCCTGACTTTC
CASKNGDSGANVLTF
>.|TRBV5-5|.|TRBJ1-2
TGTGCCAGCAGCTTGGCCGGGCAGGGGTCTAACTATGGCTACACCTTC
CASSLAGQGSNYGYTF
>TRBD1|TRBV19|once|TRBJ2-7
TGTGCCACCTCTAGGACAGGGACGGAGCAGTACTTC
CATSRTGTEQYF
>.|TRBV28|.|TRBJ2-7
TGTGCCAGCAGTTCTCCCTCGGCAGGGAACTACGAGCAGTACTTC
CASSSPSAGNYEQYF
>.|TRBV9|few|TRBJ2-7
TGTGCCAGCAGCGCTATAACTCAGGGGGGCGAGCAGTACTTC
CASSAITQGGEQYF
>.|TRBV2|.|TRBJ1-6
TGTGCCAGCAGTCCGATGGACCCCAACAATTCACCCCTCCACTTT
CASSPMDPNNSPLHF
>.|TRBV9|.|TRBJ1-6
TGTGCCAGCAGGGAGGAAGGGAGGAATTCACCCCTCCACTTT
CASREEGRNSPLHF
>TRBD1|TRBV11-1|.|TRBJ2-1
TGTGCCAGCAGCGGTCGGACAGGGCACGGCAATGAGCAGTTCTTC
CASSGRTGHGNEQFF
>.|TRBV7-9|.|TRBJ2-2
TGTGCCAGCAGCCTAGGCGCAGCGAACACCGGGGAGCTGTTTTTT
CASSLGAANTGELFF
>.|TRBV5-1|.|TRBJ1-2
TGCGCCAGCAGCAGCAGAAACTATGGCTACACCTTC
CASSSRNYGYTF
>.|TRBV6-1|.|TRBJ2-7
TGTGCCAGCAGCCGACACTCATACGAGCAGTACTTC
CASSRHSYEQYF
>.|TRBV7-2|.|TRBJ1-1
TGTGCCAGCAGCCGCCCAACGAACACTGAAGCTTTCTTT
CASSRPTNTEAFF
>TRBD1|TRBV4-1|once|TRBJ1-2
TGCGCCAGCAGCCAAGAAGGGACAGAATTTTACTATGGCTACACCTTC
CASSQEGTEFYYGYTF
>.|TRBV7-8|.|TRBJ2-7
TGTGCCAGCAGCCCCCCTCGTGGCGAGCAGTACTTC
CASSPPRGEQYF
>TRBD1|TRBV9|medium-sized|TRBJ1-2
TGTGCCAGCAGCCCCCCAGGGGGCGCGTTCGGCTACACCTTC
CASSPPGGAFGYTF
>.|TRBV9|.|TRBJ1-2
TGTGCCAGCAGCGTGTCAGGGTACGATGGCTACACCTTC
CASSVSGYDGYTF
>TRBD1|TRBV7-7|.|TRBJ2-7
TGTGCTAGCAGCCTGGGACAGGACCACGAGCAGTACTTC
CASSLGQDHEQYF
>.|TRBV28|.|TRBJ2-7
TGTGCCAGCAGTTTAGAATATAATGGGCAGTACTTC
CASSLEYNGQYF
>TRBD2|TRBV7-2|.|TRBJ2-7
TGTGCCAGCAGCTTAGCCGGCCCACTAGCGGGTTACTTC
CASSLAGPLAGYF
>.|TRBV6-1|.|TRBJ2-1
TGTGCCAGCAGTGTGGCTTTCCTGGATGAGCAGTTCTTC
CASSVAFLDEQFF
>TRBD2|TRBV7-7|.|TRBJ2-7
TGTGCTAGCAGCTTACAACGGGGGGGCGAGCAGTACTTC
CASSLQRGGEQYF
>.|TRBV6-5|.|TRBJ2-1
TGTGCCAGTACCCCCGAACTAGGGTCCTACAATGAGCAGTTCTTC
CASTPELGSYNEQFF